This T cell receptor beta chain derives from a study of shared clonotypes between healthy human individuals. Germline trimming cut 3 bases from V and 10 bases from J; bases unmatched to any gene: 6. Germline CDR1 and CDR2: SEHNR and FQNEAQ (reference sequence). The CDR3 is 15 residues long. Partitioning of CD4+ cells yielded a CD45RA+ naive subset and a CD45RA-negative memory subset. The assay was immunoSEQ multiplex PCR, and TCRdb's table has in-frame clones only and misses some. The sample has roughly 2 million clones, roughly 95% seen once. This clone was seen only once. The sample was naive CD4+ T cells sorted from blood. Subset in this sample: CD45RA+ positively selected. The rearrangement joins TRBV7-9 to TRBJ2-1, with 13 bases that match TRBD2. This clonotype was sampled from a man aged 18 to 30 in good health. CDR3 in DNA: TGTGCCAGCAGCTTCACTAGCGGGGGGGCAGGAGAGCAGTTCTTC. Its protein product is CASSFTSGGAGEQFF.